These T cell receptor beta chains were read from a single sample in a study of post-analysis software for immune sequencing data. TCRdb re-derived calls from the PCR reads in MiXCR, one entry per CDR3 protein. The table lists about 160,000 distinct CDR3 sequences, around 36% of them singletons. The specimen was blood, collected after autologous hematopoietic stem cell transplantation. These receptors were obtained from a girl between 10 and 17 years old with multiple sclerosis. The CDR3 runs from the conserved cysteine through the conserved F or W. D genes are given only for firm matches. Expanded clones are given a class, and other clones once, few, many or no size at all.

TRBV12-3/TRBV12-4	TRBD1	TRBJ2-4	many	TGTGCCAGCAGTACCCAAGACAGGGCCGCCAAAAACATTCAGTACTTC	CASSTQDRAAKNIQYF
TRBV20-1	-	TRBJ1-6	many	TGCAGTGCTAGCCCCCAGGGCTCCTATAATTCACCCCTCCACTTT	CSASPQGSYNSPLHF
TRBV6-1	TRBD2	TRBJ2-7	few	TGTGCCAGCACTCCCGGGGCTAGCGGAACCACTCCCGGGTACGAGCAGTACTTC	CASTPGASGTTPGYEQYF
TRBV20-1	-	TRBJ1-5	-	TGCAGTGTTAGTTATGACTTTGGCAATCAGCCCCAGCATTTT	CSVSYDFGNQPQHF
TRBV7-2	-	TRBJ1-4	-	TGTGCCAGCAGCCCCCCGGACGGGCCCGAAAAACTGTTTTTT	CASSPPDGPEKLFF
TRBV18	-	TRBJ1-1	-	TGTGCCAGCTCACCACAGATAACTGAAGCTTTCTTT	CASSPQITEAFF
TRBV21-1	-	TRBJ2-7	-	TGTGCCAGCATCGAGGGGACTAGTTTTGACGAGCAGTACTTC	CASIEGTSFDEQYF
TRBV9	-	TRBJ2-1	-	TGTGCCAGCAGCGTAGGAAGTGAGCAGTTCTTC	CASSVGSEQFF
TRBV20-1	-	TRBJ2-5	-	TGCAGTGCTACTGGGGACGAGCAAGAGACCCAGTACTTC	CSATGDEQETQYF
TRBV13	-	TRBJ2-5	-	TGTGCCAGCTCCTCAGGGATCCAAGAGACCCAGTACTTC	CASSSGIQETQYF
TRBV4-2	-	TRBJ2-3	-	TGTGCCAGCAGCCAAGTCCAAAGTCTTCTCGGGAGCACAGATACGCAGTATTTT	CASSQVQSLLGSTDTQYF
TRBV5-1	TRBD1	TRBJ2-7	once	TGCGCCAGCAGCACCGCCCTGGACAGGGTTCACTACGAGCAGTACTTC	CASSTALDRVHYEQYF
TRBV28	-	TRBJ1-1	-	TGTGCCAGCAGCTCGATGGGGACAATCACTGAAGCTTTCTTT	CASSSMGTITEAFF
TRBV6-1	TRBD2	TRBJ2-5	many	TGTGCCAGCAGTGAGAGCGGGAGCGTGGAGACCCAGTACTTC	CASSESGSVETQYF
TRBV5-1	-	TRBJ1-1	-	TGCGCCAGCAGCTTGGGGTGGATGAACACTGAAGCTTTCTTT	CASSLGWMNTEAFF
TRBV5-1	TRBD2	TRBJ2-5	-	TGCGCCAGCAGCTTGGCCGGTTTGGCGGGAGCCCAAGAGACCCAGTACTTC	CASSLAGLAGAQETQYF
TRBV29-1	TRBD2	TRBJ2-3	-	TGCAGCGCCCGGACTAGCGGATCTAGCACAGATACGCAGTATTTT	CSARTSGSSTDTQYF
TRBV27	-	TRBJ2-1	once	TGTGCCAGCAGGGACGGGGGTGGGGGCTCCTACAATGAGCAGTTCTTC	CASRDGGGGSYNEQFF
TRBV12-3/TRBV12-4	TRBD2	TRBJ2-7	few	TGTGCCAGCAGTCGACTAGCGGAGTCATCCTACGAGCAGTACTTC	CASSRLAESSYEQYF
TRBV5-1	-	TRBJ2-7	-	TGCGCCAGCAGCTTGGGGTTGGGGAACGAGCAGTACTTC	CASSLGLGNEQYF
TRBV5-1	-	TRBJ2-1	-	TGCGCCAGCAGACTCAACAATGAGCAGTTCTTC	CASRLNNEQFF
TRBV6-1	TRBD1	TRBJ1-5	few	TGTGCCAGCAACGACAGGGCCAATCAGCCCCAGCATTTT	CASNDRANQPQHF
TRBV19	-	TRBJ1-5	many	TGTGCCAGTAGTCCCCAGGGAGGTCAGCCCCAGCATTTT	CASSPQGGQPQHF
TRBV10-3	-	TRBJ1-5	-	TGTGCCATCAGTGACGGGCAGGGTATTGATCAGCCCCAGCATTTT	CAISDGQGIDQPQHF
TRBV4-1	-	TRBJ2-1	-	TGCGCCAGCAGCCATGAAGTCCGGGATAGTGGTTACAATGAGCAGTTCTTC	CASSHEVRDSGYNEQFF
TRBV20-1	-	TRBJ1-2	many	TGCAGTGCCCCCCCCCCGGACAAGACGACGTGGGGCTACACCTTC	CSAPPPDKTTWGYTF
TRBV29-1	-	TRBJ1-1	few	TGCAGCGTTTGCTACGGGGCAAACACTGAAGCTTTCTTT	CSVCYGANTEAFF
TRBV4-3	TRBD2	TRBJ2-7	-	TGCGCCAGCAGCCATAGTACGGCGGGAGGGCGAGGCGAGCAGTACTTC	CASSHSTAGGRGEQYF
TRBV30	TRBD1	TRBJ2-7	many	TGTGCCTGGGGCGAACAGGGGGATCAGTACTTC	CAWGEQGDQYF
TRBV24-1	-	TRBJ2-2	-	TGTGCCATCATCGACGGTCAGGGCACCGGGGAGCTGTTTTTT	CAIIDGQGTGELFF